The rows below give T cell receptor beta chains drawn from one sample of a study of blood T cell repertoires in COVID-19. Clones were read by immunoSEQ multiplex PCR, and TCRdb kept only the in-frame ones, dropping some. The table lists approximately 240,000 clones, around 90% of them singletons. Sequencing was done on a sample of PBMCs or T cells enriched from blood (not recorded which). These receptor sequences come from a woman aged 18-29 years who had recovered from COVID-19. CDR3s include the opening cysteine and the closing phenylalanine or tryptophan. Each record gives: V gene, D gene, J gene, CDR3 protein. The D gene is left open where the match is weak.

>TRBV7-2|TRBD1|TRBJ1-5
CASSSGTAINQPQHF
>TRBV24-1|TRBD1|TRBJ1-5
CATSDVTGGNQPQHF
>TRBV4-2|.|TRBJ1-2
CASSPEQVTLANYGYTF
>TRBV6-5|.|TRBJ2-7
CASSYPDRYYEQYF
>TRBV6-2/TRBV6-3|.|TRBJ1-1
CASSFFGGTEAFF
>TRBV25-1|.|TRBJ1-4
CASRGHYNEKLFF
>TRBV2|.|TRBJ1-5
CASSEWGGNQPQHF
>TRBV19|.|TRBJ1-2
CASSPGGAAFDGYTF
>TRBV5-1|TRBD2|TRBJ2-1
CASSLALTSGGRDEQFF
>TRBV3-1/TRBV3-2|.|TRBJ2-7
CASSQVPGAPFEQYF
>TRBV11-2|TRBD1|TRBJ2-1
CASSFGTGANNEQFF
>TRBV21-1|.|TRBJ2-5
CASSKGTGGGEETQYF
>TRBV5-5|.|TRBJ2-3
CASSLESTDTQYF
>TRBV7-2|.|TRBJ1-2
CASRPLHGYTF
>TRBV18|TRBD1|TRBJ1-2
CASSPGQGPLEGLYTF
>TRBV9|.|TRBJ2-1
CASSVVGLDEQFF
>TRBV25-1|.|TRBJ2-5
CASSDQDRDWETQYF
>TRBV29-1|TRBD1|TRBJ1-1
CSVVQGRNTEAFF
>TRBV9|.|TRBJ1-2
CASSVAPEGLYGYTF
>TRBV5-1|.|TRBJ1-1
CASSFLGGTEAFF
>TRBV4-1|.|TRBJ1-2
CASRELQGFYGYTF
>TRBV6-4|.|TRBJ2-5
CASSESYGETQYF
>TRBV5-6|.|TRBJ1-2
CASSLGGVGYTF
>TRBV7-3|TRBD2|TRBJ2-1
CASSLETSDYNEQFF
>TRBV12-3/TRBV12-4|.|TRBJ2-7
CASSLLLAYEQYF
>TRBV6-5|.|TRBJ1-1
CASSLGAGTEAFF
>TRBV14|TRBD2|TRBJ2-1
CTSSQTSGRGDEQFF
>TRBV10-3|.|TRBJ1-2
CAISEDTYGYTF
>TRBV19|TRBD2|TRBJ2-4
CASSIDGRGDWDIQYF
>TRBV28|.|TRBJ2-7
CASSPISYEQYF
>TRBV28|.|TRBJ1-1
CASTIQGLMNTEAFF
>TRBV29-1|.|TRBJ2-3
CSVLHQGGYTQYF
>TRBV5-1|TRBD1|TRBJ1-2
CASSSRQGPNYGYTF
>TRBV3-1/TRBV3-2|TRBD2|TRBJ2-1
CASRPSREGVYNEQFF
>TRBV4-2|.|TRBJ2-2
CASSQLTTLGTGELFF
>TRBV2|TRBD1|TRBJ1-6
CASSRQGAIGGSPLHF
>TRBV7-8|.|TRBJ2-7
CASSLELGTWYEQYF
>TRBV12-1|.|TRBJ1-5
CASSLPIQPQHF
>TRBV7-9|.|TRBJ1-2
CASSLEPITYGYTF
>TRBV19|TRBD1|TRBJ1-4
CASSQGATNEKLFF
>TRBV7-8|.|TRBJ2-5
CASSLAGLNPRETQYF
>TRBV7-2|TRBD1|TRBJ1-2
CASSLASKQGGYGYTF
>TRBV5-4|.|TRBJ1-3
CASSLDAGAALGNTIYF
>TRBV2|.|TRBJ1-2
CASRSQDGYTF
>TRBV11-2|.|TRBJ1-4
CASSPTWLTNEKLFF
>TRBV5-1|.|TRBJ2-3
CASRMNRDSGDTQYF
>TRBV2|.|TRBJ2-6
CAGTSLTSGANVLTF
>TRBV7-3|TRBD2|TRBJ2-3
CASSGSGGSDTQYF
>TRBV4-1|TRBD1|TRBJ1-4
CASSLRDRVNEKLFF
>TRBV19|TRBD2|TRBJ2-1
CASSDPGGSGTYNEQFF
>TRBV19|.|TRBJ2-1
CASSIKLGNNEQFF
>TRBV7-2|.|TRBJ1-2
CASSLTQGTRTSYGYTF
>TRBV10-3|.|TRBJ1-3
CAIYREVGNTIYF
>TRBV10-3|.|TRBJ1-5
CAISERQVSNQPQHF
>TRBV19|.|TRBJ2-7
CASSTGLGGEQYF
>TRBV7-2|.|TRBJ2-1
CASSLLNEQFF
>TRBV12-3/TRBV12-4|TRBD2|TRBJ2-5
CASRAGGREYF
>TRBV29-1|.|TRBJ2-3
CSVEGSDSTDTQYF
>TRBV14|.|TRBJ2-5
CASSRHYQETQYF
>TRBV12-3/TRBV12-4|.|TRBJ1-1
CASSLPGAEAFF